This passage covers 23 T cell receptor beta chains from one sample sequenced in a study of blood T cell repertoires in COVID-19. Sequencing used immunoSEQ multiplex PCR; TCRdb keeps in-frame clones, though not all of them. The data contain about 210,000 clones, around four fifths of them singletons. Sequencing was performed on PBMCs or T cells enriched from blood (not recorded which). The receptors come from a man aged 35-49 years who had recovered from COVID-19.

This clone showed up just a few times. In DNA, the CDR3 is TGCGCCAGCAGCTTGTCGACAGGGTACGCCTACAATGAGCAGTTCTTC. Translation gives CASSLSTGYAYNEQFF. The rearrangement uses TRBV5-1 and TRBJ2-1; 7 nucleotides align to TRBD1. The CDR3 runs to 16 residues. CDR1 and CDR2 (germline): SGHRS, YFSETQ. V was pared by 1 base and J by 2 bases, with 6 bases of the junction left unmatched.

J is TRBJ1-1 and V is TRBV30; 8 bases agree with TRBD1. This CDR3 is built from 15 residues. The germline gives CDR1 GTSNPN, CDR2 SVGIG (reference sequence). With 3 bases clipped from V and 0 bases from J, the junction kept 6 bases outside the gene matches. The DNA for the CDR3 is TGTGCCTGGAGCTACGCAGGGGGCATGAACACTGAAGCTTTCTTT. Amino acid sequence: CAWSYAGGMNTEAFF.

The CDR3 DNA sequence: TGTGCCAGTAGTTGGGGGACAACGGCTTTCTTT. This codes for CASSWGTTAFF. This chain connects TRBV19 to TRBJ1-1; TRBD1 might be the D (6 bases). This CDR3 has 11 residues. Trimming left V 5 bases short and J 11 bases short, with 12 bases between. Germline values: CDR1 LNHDA, CDR2 SQIVND (reference sequence).

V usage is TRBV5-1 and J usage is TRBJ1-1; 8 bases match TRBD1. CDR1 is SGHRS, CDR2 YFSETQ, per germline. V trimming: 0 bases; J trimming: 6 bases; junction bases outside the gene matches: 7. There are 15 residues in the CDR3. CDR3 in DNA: TGCGCCAGCAGCTTGGCCGTAGGACAGGGCGCTGAAGCTTTCTTT. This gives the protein CASSLAVGQGAEAFF.

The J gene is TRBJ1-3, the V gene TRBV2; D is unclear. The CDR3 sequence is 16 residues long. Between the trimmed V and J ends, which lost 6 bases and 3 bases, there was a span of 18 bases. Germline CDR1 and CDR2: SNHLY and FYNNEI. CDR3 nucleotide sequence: TGTGCCAGCAGGGAGAGGAAGATAGGGAGTGGAAACACCATATATTTT. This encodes CASRERKIGSGNTIYF.

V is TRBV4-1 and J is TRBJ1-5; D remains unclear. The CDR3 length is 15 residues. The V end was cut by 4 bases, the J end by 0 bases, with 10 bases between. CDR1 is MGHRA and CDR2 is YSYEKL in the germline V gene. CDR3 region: CASSPGDYSNQPQHF. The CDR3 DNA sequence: TGCGCCAGCAGCCCAGGAGACTATAGCAATCAGCCCCAGCATTTT.

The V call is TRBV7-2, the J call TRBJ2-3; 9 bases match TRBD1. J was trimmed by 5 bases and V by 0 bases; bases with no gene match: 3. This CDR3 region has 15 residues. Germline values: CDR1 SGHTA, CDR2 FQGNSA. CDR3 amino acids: CASSLAQGARDTQYF. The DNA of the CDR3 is TGTGCCAGCAGCTTAGCACAGGGGGCTAGAGATACGCAGTATTTT.

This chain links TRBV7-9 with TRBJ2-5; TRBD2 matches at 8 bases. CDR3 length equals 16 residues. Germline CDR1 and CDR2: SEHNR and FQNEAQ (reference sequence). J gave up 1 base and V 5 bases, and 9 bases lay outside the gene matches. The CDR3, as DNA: TGTGCCAGCAGCCTCCCCTTAGCGGGAATCCAAGAGACCCAGTACTTC. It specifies CASSLPLAGIQETQYF.

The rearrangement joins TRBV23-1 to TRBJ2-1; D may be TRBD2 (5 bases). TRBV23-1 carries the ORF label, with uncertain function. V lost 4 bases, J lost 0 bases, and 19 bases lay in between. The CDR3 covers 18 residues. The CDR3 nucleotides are TGCGCCAGCAGTCTCAATCGTCCGGGATTCTTCTCCTACAATGAGCAGTTCTTC. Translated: CASSLNRPGFFSYNEQFF.

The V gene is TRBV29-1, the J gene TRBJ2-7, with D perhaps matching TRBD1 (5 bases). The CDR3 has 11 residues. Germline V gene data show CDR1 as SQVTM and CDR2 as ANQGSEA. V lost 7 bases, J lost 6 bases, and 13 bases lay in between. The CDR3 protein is CSAMKGREQYF. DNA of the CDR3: TGCAGCGCCATGAAGGGGCGCGAGCAGTACTTC.

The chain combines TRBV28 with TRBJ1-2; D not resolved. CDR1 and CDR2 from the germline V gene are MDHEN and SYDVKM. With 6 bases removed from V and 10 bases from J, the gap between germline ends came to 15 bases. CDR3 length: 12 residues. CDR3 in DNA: TGTGCCAGCAGACTTTCTCTAGATTCCTACACCTTC. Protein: CASRLSLDSYTF.

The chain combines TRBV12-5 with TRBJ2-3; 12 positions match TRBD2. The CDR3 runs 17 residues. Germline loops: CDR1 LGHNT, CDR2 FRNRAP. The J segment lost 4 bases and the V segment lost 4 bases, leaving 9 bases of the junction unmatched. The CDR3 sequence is CASGSGLAGKESDTQYF. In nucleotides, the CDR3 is TGTGCTAGTGGTTCGGGACTAGCGGGTAAGGAGTCAGATACGCAGTATTTT.

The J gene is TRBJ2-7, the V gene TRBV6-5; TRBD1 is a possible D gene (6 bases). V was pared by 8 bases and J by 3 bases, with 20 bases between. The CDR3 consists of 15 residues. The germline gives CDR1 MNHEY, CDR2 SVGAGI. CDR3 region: CASRSSGVGGYEQYF. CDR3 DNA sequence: TGTGCCAGCCGCTCATCAGGGGTCGGAGGCTACGAGCAGTACTTC.

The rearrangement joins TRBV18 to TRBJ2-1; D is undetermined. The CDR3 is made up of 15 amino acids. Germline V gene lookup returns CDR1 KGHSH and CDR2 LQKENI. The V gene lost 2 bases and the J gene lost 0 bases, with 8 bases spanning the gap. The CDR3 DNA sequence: TGTGCCAGCTCACCAGTCGTGAGCTCCTACAATGAGCAGTTCTTC. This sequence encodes CASSPVVSSYNEQFF.

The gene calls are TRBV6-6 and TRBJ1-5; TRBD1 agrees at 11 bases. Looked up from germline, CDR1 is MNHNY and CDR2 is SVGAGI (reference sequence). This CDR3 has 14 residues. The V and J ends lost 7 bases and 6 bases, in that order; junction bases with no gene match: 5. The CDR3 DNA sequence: TGTGCCAGCATACCGGGACAGGGGGGTCAGCCCCAGCATTTT. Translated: CASIPGQGGQPQHF.

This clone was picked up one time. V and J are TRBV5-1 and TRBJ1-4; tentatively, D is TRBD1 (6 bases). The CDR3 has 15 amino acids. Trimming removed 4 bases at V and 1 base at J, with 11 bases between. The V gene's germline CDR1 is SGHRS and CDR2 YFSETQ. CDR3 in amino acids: CASSPSGQTNEKLFF. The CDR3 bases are TGCGCCAGCAGCCCTTCGGGACAAACTAATGAAAAACTGTTTTTT.

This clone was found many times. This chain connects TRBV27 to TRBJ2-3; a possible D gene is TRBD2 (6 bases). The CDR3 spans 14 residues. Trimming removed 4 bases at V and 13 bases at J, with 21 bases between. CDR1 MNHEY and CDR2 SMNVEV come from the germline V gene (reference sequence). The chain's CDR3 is CASSSPSLRDWEYF. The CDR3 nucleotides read TGTGCCAGCAGTTCACCATCCCTCCGGGACTGGGAGTATTTT.

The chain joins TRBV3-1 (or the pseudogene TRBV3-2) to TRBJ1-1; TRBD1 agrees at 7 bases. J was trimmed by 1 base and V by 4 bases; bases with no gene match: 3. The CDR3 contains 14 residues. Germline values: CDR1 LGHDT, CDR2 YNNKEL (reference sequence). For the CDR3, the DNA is TGTGCCAGCAGCCCTTGGACAGGGAACACTGAAGCTTTCTTT. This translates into CASSPWTGNTEAFF.

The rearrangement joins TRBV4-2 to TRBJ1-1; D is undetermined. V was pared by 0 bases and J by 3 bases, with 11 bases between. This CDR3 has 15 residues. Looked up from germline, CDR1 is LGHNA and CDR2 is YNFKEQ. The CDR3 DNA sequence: TGTGCCAGCAGCCAAGAGGGTAGGGAGTACACTGAAGCTTTCTTT. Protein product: CASSQEGREYTEAFF.

For the CDR3, the DNA is TGTGCCAGCAGCTTGTCCGGGGATGGCTCCTACGAGCAGTACTTC. As protein: CASSLSGDGSYEQYF. The rearrangement joins TRBV5-6 to TRBJ2-7, with D tentatively TRBD2 (5 bases). The germline V gene has CDR1 SGHDT and CDR2 YYEEEE. The ends were cut back, 1 base at V and 0 bases at J, with 11 bases in the middle. The CDR3 covers 15 residues.

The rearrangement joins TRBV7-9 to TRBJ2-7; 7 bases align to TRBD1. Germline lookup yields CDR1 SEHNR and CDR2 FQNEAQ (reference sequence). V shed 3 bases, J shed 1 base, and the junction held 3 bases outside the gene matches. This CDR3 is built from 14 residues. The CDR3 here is CASSLGQPSYEQYF. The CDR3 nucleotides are TGTGCCAGCAGCTTGGGACAGCCATCCTACGAGCAGTACTTC.

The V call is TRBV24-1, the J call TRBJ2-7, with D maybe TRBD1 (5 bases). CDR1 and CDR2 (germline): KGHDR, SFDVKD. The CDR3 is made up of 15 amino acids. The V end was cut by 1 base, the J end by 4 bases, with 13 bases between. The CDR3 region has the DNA TGTGCCACCAGTGATTTTAAGACAGAAAGTTACGAGCAGTACTTC. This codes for CATSDFKTESYEQYF.

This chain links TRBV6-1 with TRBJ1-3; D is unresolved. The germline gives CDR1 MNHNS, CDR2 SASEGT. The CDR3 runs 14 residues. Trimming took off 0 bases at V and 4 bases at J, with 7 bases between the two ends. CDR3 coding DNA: TGTGCCAGCAGTGAAGCCATTCCAGGAAACACCATATATTTT. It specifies CASSEAIPGNTIYF.